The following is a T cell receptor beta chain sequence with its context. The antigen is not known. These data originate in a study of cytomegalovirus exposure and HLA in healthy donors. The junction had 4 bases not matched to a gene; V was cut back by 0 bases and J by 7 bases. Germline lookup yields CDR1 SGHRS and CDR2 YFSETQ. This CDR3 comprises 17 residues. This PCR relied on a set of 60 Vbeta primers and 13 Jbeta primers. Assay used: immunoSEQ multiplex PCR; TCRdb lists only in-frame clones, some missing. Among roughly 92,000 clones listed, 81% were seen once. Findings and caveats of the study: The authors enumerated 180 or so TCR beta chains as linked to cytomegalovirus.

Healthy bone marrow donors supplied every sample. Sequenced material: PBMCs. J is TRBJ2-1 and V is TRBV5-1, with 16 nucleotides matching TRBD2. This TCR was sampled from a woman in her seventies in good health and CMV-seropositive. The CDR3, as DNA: TGCGCCAGCAGCTTGGCCGGGGGACTAGCGGGGGGGAATGAGCAGTTCTTC. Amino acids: CASSLAGGLAGGNEQFF.